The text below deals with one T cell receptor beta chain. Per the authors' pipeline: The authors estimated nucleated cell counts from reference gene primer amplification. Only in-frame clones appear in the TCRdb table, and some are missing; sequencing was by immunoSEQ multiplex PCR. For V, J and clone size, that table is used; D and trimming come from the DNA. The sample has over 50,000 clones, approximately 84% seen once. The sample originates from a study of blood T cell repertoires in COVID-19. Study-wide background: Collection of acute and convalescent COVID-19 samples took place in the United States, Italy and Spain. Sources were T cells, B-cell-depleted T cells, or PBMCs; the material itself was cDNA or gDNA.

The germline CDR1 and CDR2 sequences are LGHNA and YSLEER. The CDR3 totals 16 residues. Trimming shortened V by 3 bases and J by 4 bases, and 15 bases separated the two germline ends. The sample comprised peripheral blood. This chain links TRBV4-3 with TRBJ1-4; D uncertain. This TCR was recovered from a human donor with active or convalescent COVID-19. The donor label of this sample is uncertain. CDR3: CASSQGDTPDNEKLFF. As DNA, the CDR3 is TGCGCCAGCAGCCAGGGAGACACGCCCGATAATGAAAAACTGTTTTTT.